Listed below are T cell receptor beta chains from one sample, sequenced in a study of identical twins. A single record per CDR3 protein comes from TCRdb applying MiXCR to the 5' RACE reads. The data contain roughly 630,000 distinct CDR3 sequences, around 7.4% of them singletons. A further study also used this sample, focusing on yellow fever vaccine responses in identical twins.

The specimen was PBMCs. These receptors were taken from a woman younger than 30 in good health. The CDR3 runs from the conserved cysteine through the conserved F or W. The order of the fields is D gene, clone size, V gene, J gene, CDR3 DNA, CDR3 protein. The D gene is left open where the match is weak. Size is omitted from some rows. Given values are once, few, many or a class for expanded clones.

d_call: .
clone_size: .
v_call: TRBV28
j_call: TRBJ1-5
cdr3_nt: TGTGCCAGCAATAAGCTCAGGGTGGGGCAGCCCCAGCATTTT
cdr3_aa: CASNKLRVGQPQHF

d_call: .
clone_size: many
v_call: TRBV13
j_call: TRBJ1-1
cdr3_nt: TGTGCCAGCAGCTTAGGGCGATCGGGATGGAACACTGAAGCTTTCTTT
cdr3_aa: CASSLGRSGWNTEAFF

d_call: .
clone_size: few
v_call: TRBV5-1
j_call: TRBJ2-1
cdr3_nt: TGCGCCAGCAGCTTGTTGGGACGTGGACTCTCCTACAATGAGCAGTTCTTC
cdr3_aa: CASSLLGRGLSYNEQFF

d_call: .
clone_size: few
v_call: TRBV7-9
j_call: TRBJ2-2
cdr3_nt: TGTGCCAGCAGCTTTAGGTTAGCGGAGACGAACACCGGGGAGCTGTTTTTT
cdr3_aa: CASSFRLAETNTGELFF

d_call: TRBD2
clone_size: few
v_call: TRBV7-3
j_call: TRBJ2-1
cdr3_nt: TGTGCCAGCAGCTTCGAGGGCGGGAGTTCGAAAGAGCAGTTCTTC
cdr3_aa: CASSFEGGSSKEQFF

d_call: .
clone_size: .
v_call: TRBV5-1
j_call: TRBJ2-1
cdr3_nt: TGCGCCAGCAGCCTATTGGGGGTAGATCTCAATGAGCAGTTCTTC
cdr3_aa: CASSLLGVDLNEQFF

d_call: .
clone_size: many
v_call: TRBV9
j_call: TRBJ2-3
cdr3_nt: TGTGCCAGCAGCGTAGGGGGAGATACGCAGTATTTT
cdr3_aa: CASSVGGDTQYF

d_call: .
clone_size: many
v_call: TRBV28
j_call: TRBJ2-2
cdr3_nt: TGTGCCAGCAGTTTGACCGGTGGACAGACCGGGGAGCTGTTTTTT
cdr3_aa: CASSLTGGQTGELFF

d_call: TRBD1
clone_size: many
v_call: TRBV4-2
j_call: TRBJ1-5
cdr3_nt: TGTGCCAGCAGCCAGACAGGGGTCGTTCCCTATCAGCCCCAGCATTTT
cdr3_aa: CASSQTGVVPYQPQHF

d_call: TRBD1
clone_size: few
v_call: TRBV12-3/TRBV12-4
j_call: TRBJ1-2
cdr3_nt: TGTGCCAGCAGTTTATATAACCCACCAGGACAGGTTGTCTATGGCTACACCTTC
cdr3_aa: CASSLYNPPGQVVYGYTF

d_call: .
clone_size: many
v_call: TRBV6-1
j_call: TRBJ2-1
cdr3_nt: TGTGCCAGCAGCCCACATCTAGCTACCAATGAGCAGTTCTTC
cdr3_aa: CASSPHLATNEQFF

d_call: .
clone_size: .
v_call: TRBV27
j_call: TRBJ2-2
cdr3_nt: TGTGCCAGCAGTGACAGATACACCGGGGAGCTGTTTTTT
cdr3_aa: CASSDRYTGELFF

d_call: .
clone_size: many
v_call: TRBV28
j_call: TRBJ2-7
cdr3_nt: TGTGCCAGCAGTTTAAGGCTCAGGTCATACGAGCAGTACTTC
cdr3_aa: CASSLRLRSYEQYF

d_call: .
clone_size: few
v_call: TRBV21-1
j_call: TRBJ2-1
cdr3_nt: TGTGCCAGCAGCAAGGGTCGGGAGAGCCACGATGAGCAGTTCTTC
cdr3_aa: CASSKGRESHDEQFF

d_call: .
clone_size: .
v_call: TRBV18
j_call: TRBJ2-7
cdr3_nt: TGTGCCAGCTCACCACCGGATGGATTGGGAAACTACGAGCAGTACTTC
cdr3_aa: CASSPPDGLGNYEQYF

d_call: TRBD1
clone_size: many
v_call: TRBV5-1
j_call: TRBJ1-2
cdr3_nt: TGCGCCAGCAGGCGGACAGGGGAAGGTGGCTACACCTTC
cdr3_aa: CASRRTGEGGYTF

d_call: .
clone_size: .
v_call: TRBV15
j_call: TRBJ2-2
cdr3_nt: TGTGCCACCAGCAGAGATGCGGACAGAGTGAACGGGGAGCTGTTTTTT
cdr3_aa: CATSRDADRVNGELFF

d_call: TRBD1
clone_size: many
v_call: TRBV7-2
j_call: TRBJ2-7
cdr3_nt: TGTGCCAGCAGCCGGGACAGGGCGGGATACGAGCAGTACTTC
cdr3_aa: CASSRDRAGYEQYF

d_call: TRBD1
clone_size: many
v_call: TRBV7-6
j_call: TRBJ1-1
cdr3_nt: TGTGCCAGCAGCTCCCGACAGGGAAAGAACACTGAAGCTTTCTTT
cdr3_aa: CASSSRQGKNTEAFF

d_call: .
clone_size: few
v_call: TRBV2
j_call: TRBJ2-7
cdr3_nt: TGTGCCAGCAGTGAAGCGCCCCGAGGCTCCTACGAGCAGTACTTC
cdr3_aa: CASSEAPRGSYEQYF

d_call: TRBD1
clone_size: few
v_call: TRBV27
j_call: TRBJ2-1
cdr3_nt: TGTGCCAGCAGTTTCCCGGGGGGACAGGGTTTCTACAATGAGCAGTTCTTC
cdr3_aa: CASSFPGGQGFYNEQFF

d_call: .
clone_size: few
v_call: TRBV7-8
j_call: TRBJ1-3
cdr3_nt: TGTGCCAGCAGCCCAGGACGTTGGACCTCTGGAAACACCATATATTTT
cdr3_aa: CASSPGRWTSGNTIYF

d_call: TRBD2
clone_size: few
v_call: TRBV28
j_call: TRBJ2-5
cdr3_nt: TGTGCCAGCGCACGGGTACTAGCGTTACAAGAGACCCAGTACTTC
cdr3_aa: CASARVLALQETQYF

d_call: TRBD1
clone_size: few
v_call: TRBV7-9
j_call: TRBJ2-5
cdr3_nt: TGTGCCAGCAGCATCCGACAGGGTTATGGAGCAGAGACCCAGTACTTC
cdr3_aa: CASSIRQGYGAETQYF

d_call: .
clone_size: few
v_call: TRBV7-9
j_call: TRBJ2-7
cdr3_nt: TGTGCCAGCAGCACTAGCGCAGGGGGGCCCTACGAGCAGTACTTC
cdr3_aa: CASSTSAGGPYEQYF

d_call: .
clone_size: .
v_call: TRBV29-1
j_call: TRBJ2-1
cdr3_nt: TGCAGCGTTGTGCCCCCCGGGATCCCTTACAATGAGCAGTTCTTC
cdr3_aa: CSVVPPGIPYNEQFF

d_call: .
clone_size: few
v_call: TRBV6-5
j_call: TRBJ1-3
cdr3_nt: TGTGCCAGCAGTTACGGCAGCTCTGGAAACACCATATATTTT
cdr3_aa: CASSYGSSGNTIYF

d_call: .
clone_size: few
v_call: TRBV25-1
j_call: TRBJ2-3
cdr3_nt: TGTGCCAGCAGTGAATTTAAAGGGTCGGATACGCAGTATTTT
cdr3_aa: CASSEFKGSDTQYF

d_call: TRBD2
clone_size: few
v_call: TRBV12-3/TRBV12-4
j_call: TRBJ2-3
cdr3_nt: TGTGCCAGCAGCCTTAGCGGGAGACCAGATACGCAGTATTTT
cdr3_aa: CASSLSGRPDTQYF

d_call: .
clone_size: .
v_call: TRBV10-3
j_call: TRBJ1-3
cdr3_nt: TGTGCCATCAGTGTAACCACTGGAAACACCATATATTTT
cdr3_aa: CAISVTTGNTIYF

d_call: .
clone_size: few
v_call: TRBV10-3
j_call: TRBJ1-1
cdr3_nt: TGTGCCATCAGTGAGTCGATGACAGCTTTCTTT
cdr3_aa: CAISESMTAFF

d_call: TRBD2
clone_size: .
v_call: TRBV29-1
j_call: TRBJ2-3
cdr3_nt: TGCAGCGTTGGGGGACTATACACAGATACGCAGTATTTT
cdr3_aa: CSVGGLYTDTQYF

d_call: .
clone_size: .
v_call: TRBV29-1
j_call: TRBJ2-7
cdr3_nt: TGCAGCGCCTACACCCCGGACAGCCCCTACGAGCAGTACTTC
cdr3_aa: CSAYTPDSPYEQYF

d_call: TRBD2
clone_size: many
v_call: TRBV3-1
j_call: TRBJ2-2
cdr3_nt: TGTGCCAGCAGCAACACGTGGACTAGCGGGAGAGTTGGATCCACCGGGGAGCTGTTTTTT
cdr3_aa: CASSNTWTSGRVGSTGELFF

d_call: .
clone_size: few
v_call: TRBV4-1
j_call: TRBJ2-1
cdr3_nt: TGCGCCAGCAGCCAATATGTTGGCGGCCAATACAATGAGCAGTTCTTC
cdr3_aa: CASSQYVGGQYNEQFF

d_call: TRBD1
clone_size: many
v_call: TRBV3-1
j_call: TRBJ1-1
cdr3_nt: TGTGCCAGCAGCCGCCATGGGACAGCTGAAGCTTTCTTT
cdr3_aa: CASSRHGTAEAFF

d_call: .
clone_size: few
v_call: TRBV4-1
j_call: TRBJ1-2
cdr3_nt: TGCGCCAGCAGCCAAGAGGGGTCAAATTTATATGGCTACACCTTC
cdr3_aa: CASSQEGSNLYGYTF

d_call: TRBD1
clone_size: few
v_call: TRBV29-1
j_call: TRBJ1-1
cdr3_nt: TGCAGCGCCACTGGACAGGGGGCCCTTTGGGTGGGCACTGAAGCTTTCTTT
cdr3_aa: CSATGQGALWVGTEAFF

d_call: TRBD2
clone_size: .
v_call: TRBV6-1
j_call: TRBJ2-1
cdr3_nt: TGTGCCAGCAGTCCCCCCGGGACTAGCGGGCTAAACAATGAGCAGTTCTTC
cdr3_aa: CASSPPGTSGLNNEQFF

d_call: .
clone_size: many
v_call: TRBV4-1
j_call: TRBJ1-1
cdr3_nt: TGCGCCAGCAGCCAAACCGATACAGGGACCGGGGCGGCTTTCTTT
cdr3_aa: CASSQTDTGTGAAFF

d_call: .
clone_size: many
v_call: TRBV20-1
j_call: TRBJ2-3
cdr3_nt: TGCAGTGCTAGGGAAACAAAAAACACAGATACGCAGTATTTT
cdr3_aa: CSARETKNTDTQYF

d_call: .
clone_size: few
v_call: TRBV28
j_call: TRBJ1-2
cdr3_nt: TGTGCCAGCAGTTTCTGGTATGGCTACACCTTC
cdr3_aa: CASSFWYGYTF

d_call: TRBD2
clone_size: .
v_call: TRBV24-1
j_call: TRBJ2-3
cdr3_nt: TGTGCCACCAGTGATTCCTCCGGGACTAGCGGGATAGGGATCACAGATACGCAGTATTTT
cdr3_aa: CATSDSSGTSGIGITDTQYF

d_call: .
clone_size: few
v_call: TRBV3-1
j_call: TRBJ2-5
cdr3_nt: TGTGCCAGCAGCCATGAGGGTCGGGAGACCCAGTACTTC
cdr3_aa: CASSHEGRETQYF

d_call: .
clone_size: .
v_call: TRBV2
j_call: TRBJ2-5
cdr3_nt: TGTGCCAGCAGGCAAGAGGAAGTAGAGACCCAGTACTTC
cdr3_aa: CASRQEEVETQYF

d_call: TRBD2
clone_size: .
v_call: TRBV5-1
j_call: TRBJ2-1
cdr3_nt: TGCGCCAGCAGCCCGAGGGGACTAGCGGGGGTCAATGAGCAGTTCTTC
cdr3_aa: CASSPRGLAGVNEQFF

d_call: .
clone_size: few
v_call: TRBV18
j_call: TRBJ2-1
cdr3_nt: TGTGCCAGCTCACCTGAAATAGCTGTTGGGAATGAGCAGTTCTTC
cdr3_aa: CASSPEIAVGNEQFF

d_call: .
clone_size: few
v_call: TRBV12-3/TRBV12-4
j_call: TRBJ1-1
cdr3_nt: TGTGCCAGCAATGGCCCGGTCCTGAACACTGAAGCTTTCTTT
cdr3_aa: CASNGPVLNTEAFF

d_call: TRBD1
clone_size: few
v_call: TRBV12-3/TRBV12-4
j_call: TRBJ2-3
cdr3_nt: TGTGCCAGCAGTTTCAAGGGGGCGAGCACAGATACGCAGTATTTT
cdr3_aa: CASSFKGASTDTQYF

d_call: TRBD1
clone_size: few
v_call: TRBV20-1
j_call: TRBJ2-1
cdr3_nt: TGCAGTGCTAGAGTTCCCGCCGGGACAGACCAGTTCTTC
cdr3_aa: CSARVPAGTDQFF

d_call: .
clone_size: .
v_call: TRBV12-3/TRBV12-4
j_call: TRBJ1-6
cdr3_nt: TGTGCCAGCAGTTCTGTCTTTCAAAATTCACCCCTCCACTTT
cdr3_aa: CASSSVFQNSPLHF

d_call: .
clone_size: many
v_call: TRBV10-2
j_call: TRBJ2-1
cdr3_nt: TGCGCCAGCATGGCGGTAAATGAGCAGTTCTTC
cdr3_aa: CASMAVNEQFF

d_call: .
clone_size: .
v_call: TRBV10-3
j_call: TRBJ2-7
cdr3_nt: TGTACCATCGAGGACAGCTCCTACGAGCAGTACTTC
cdr3_aa: CTIEDSSYEQYF

d_call: .
clone_size: .
v_call: TRBV4-1
j_call: TRBJ1-4
cdr3_nt: TGCGCCAGCAGCCCCGACATTGCCCCCGAAAAACTGTTTTTT
cdr3_aa: CASSPDIAPEKLFF